This TCR beta chain was observed in a study of T cell clones after liver transplantation. Turning to the study itself: Three of eight recipients were HCV-positive; others had non-autoimmune, non-viral indications. Tolerance: complete withdrawal held at least one year, liver enzymes staying within twice normal.

Sorting of unstimulated PBMCs yielded separate CD3+CD4+ and CD3+CD8+ fractions. Profiled with immunoSEQ multiplex PCR; TCRdb holds only in-frame clones, not every one. Of 72,000 or so clones listed, 83% are singletons. The CDR3 has 13 residues. V was pared by 4 bases and J by 7 bases, with 10 bases between. Germline CDR1 is LGHNA and CDR2 is YSLEER. The receptor comes from a human patient who received a liver transplant. Some T cells may be the graft donor's. The specimen was CD4+ T cells from blood, collected at the 22-month timepoint. This chain links TRBV4-3 with TRBJ2-2; unclear D gene. This CDR3 reads CASSLLGLGELFF. The CDR3 nucleotides are TGCGCCAGCAGCCTTCTAGGCCTCGGGGAGCTGTTTTTT.